This is a list of T cell receptor beta chains from one sample in a study of T cell repertoires in cytomegalovirus infection. TCRdb reprocessed the reads via MiXCR and lists one record per CDR3 protein. Here the sample spans approximately 500,000 distinct CDR3 sequences, approximately 15% being singletons. Input material: CD8+ T cells from PBMCs. The receptors stem from a human donor in good health (CMV status not recorded). Some clones in this sample may be carry-over from other donors' samples. The CDR3 runs from the conserved cysteine through the conserved F or W. Fields, in order: clone size, D gene, J gene, V gene, CDR3 DNA, CDR3 protein. A D gene is named only where the DNA matches it firmly. Size is stated for part of the rows, as once, few or many counts, or as a class when the clone is expanded.

clone size: few
D gene: TRBD1
J gene: TRBJ2-1
V gene: TRBV4-1
CDR3 DNA: TGCGCCAGCAGCCGCCGAGATCGGACAGGGGCCCACAATGAGCAGTTCTTC
CDR3 protein: CASSRRDRTGAHNEQFF

clone size: NA
D gene: TRBD1
J gene: TRBJ1-2
V gene: TRBV5-6
CDR3 DNA: TGTGCCAGCAGCCTTTCGGACAGGGGCAACTATGGCTACACCTTC
CDR3 protein: CASSLSDRGNYGYTF

clone size: NA
D gene: NA
J gene: TRBJ1-1
V gene: TRBV19
CDR3 DNA: TGTGCCAGTAGTATGACACAGAACACTGAAGCTTTCTTT
CDR3 protein: CASSMTQNTEAFF

clone size: few
D gene: NA
J gene: TRBJ1-1
V gene: TRBV5-1
CDR3 DNA: TGCGCCAGCAGCCAATCTGGACAGCTTGAAGCTTTCTTT
CDR3 protein: CASSQSGQLEAFF

clone size: NA
D gene: NA
J gene: TRBJ1-2
V gene: TRBV27
CDR3 DNA: TGTGCCAGCAGTTTTTCGTCAAACTATGGCTACACCTTC
CDR3 protein: CASSFSSNYGYTF

clone size: NA
D gene: NA
J gene: TRBJ2-1
V gene: TRBV6-1
CDR3 DNA: TGTGCCAGCAGGAGCAGGACAGCCGAGGCGTACAATGAGCAGTTCTTC
CDR3 protein: CASRSRTAEAYNEQFF

clone size: few
D gene: NA
J gene: TRBJ1-6
V gene: TRBV12-5
CDR3 DNA: TGTGCTAGTGGTTTGTATGGGGGAAGCTCACCCCTCCACTTT
CDR3 protein: CASGLYGGSSPLHF

clone size: NA
D gene: NA
J gene: TRBJ1-5
V gene: TRBV9
CDR3 DNA: TGTGCCAGCAGCGTAGGGTTCTCTAATCAGCCCCAGCATTTT
CDR3 protein: CASSVGFSNQPQHF

clone size: NA
D gene: NA
J gene: TRBJ2-7
V gene: TRBV12-3/TRBV12-4
CDR3 DNA: TGTGCCAGCAGTTTATTTTCCGGGACCCTAGAGGCCTACGAGCAGTACTTC
CDR3 protein: CASSLFSGTLEAYEQYF

clone size: NA
D gene: TRBD1
J gene: TRBJ1-1
V gene: TRBV27
CDR3 DNA: TGTGCCAGCAGACCGGGACAGGGGATATCTGAAGCTTTCTTT
CDR3 protein: CASRPGQGISEAFF

clone size: many
D gene: TRBD2
J gene: TRBJ2-7
V gene: TRBV6-1
CDR3 DNA: TGTGCCAGCAGTGAAGATGGACTAGCGGCGACCTACGAGCAGTACTTC
CDR3 protein: CASSEDGLAATYEQYF

clone size: few
D gene: TRBD1
J gene: TRBJ1-2
V gene: TRBV5-5
CDR3 DNA: TGTGCCAGCAGCTTTGGGTCAGGGGGCTCTGGAGAAGGCTACACCTTC
CDR3 protein: CASSFGSGGSGEGYTF

clone size: few
D gene: NA
J gene: TRBJ1-5
V gene: TRBV27
CDR3 DNA: TGTGCCAGCAGTTTGCGGGGGGCCAATCAGCCCCAGCATTTT
CDR3 protein: CASSLRGANQPQHF

clone size: many
D gene: TRBD1
J gene: TRBJ2-7
V gene: TRBV7-9
CDR3 DNA: TGTGCCAGCAGTTCGCCCGGACAGGGCGCCTACGAGCAGTACTTC
CDR3 protein: CASSSPGQGAYEQYF

clone size: NA
D gene: TRBD1
J gene: TRBJ2-7
V gene: TRBV5-1
CDR3 DNA: TGCGCCAGCAGCTTGGGTCTCGGGACAGACAAGCAGGGTTGGGCCGACGAGCAGTACTTC
CDR3 protein: CASSLGLGTDKQGWADEQYF

clone size: few
D gene: TRBD1
J gene: TRBJ2-1
V gene: TRBV20-1
CDR3 DNA: TGCAGTGCCGACCTACAGGGGCGTCATGAGCAGTTCTTC
CDR3 protein: CSADLQGRHEQFF

clone size: few
D gene: TRBD2
J gene: TRBJ2-2
V gene: TRBV7-3
CDR3 DNA: TGTGCCAGCAGCTTGACGGGGGGGGCCGACGGGGAGCTGTTTTTT
CDR3 protein: CASSLTGGADGELFF

clone size: NA
D gene: NA
J gene: TRBJ2-1
V gene: TRBV28
CDR3 DNA: TGTGCCAGCAGGGTCGGGTGGGAAGGGAATGAGCAGTTCTTC
CDR3 protein: CASRVGWEGNEQFF

clone size: NA
D gene: NA
J gene: TRBJ2-7
V gene: TRBV20-1
CDR3 DNA: TGCAGTGCTAGGGCCGGGGGATCCCACGAGCAGTACTTC
CDR3 protein: CSARAGGSHEQYF

clone size: NA
D gene: TRBD2
J gene: TRBJ2-5
V gene: TRBV7-3
CDR3 DNA: TGTGCCAGCAGCGTGAGCGGGGGGCCTCAAGAGACCCAGTACTTC
CDR3 protein: CASSVSGGPQETQYF

clone size: NA
D gene: TRBD2
J gene: TRBJ2-1
V gene: TRBV30
CDR3 DNA: TGTGCCTGGAGAGACGGTAGCGGGCCTTACAATGAGCAGTTCTTC
CDR3 protein: CAWRDGSGPYNEQFF

clone size: NA
D gene: TRBD2
J gene: TRBJ2-1
V gene: TRBV3-1
CDR3 DNA: TGTGCCAGCAGCCGGGGGACTAGCGGGGGTGGATATGGTGAGCAGTTCTTC
CDR3 protein: CASSRGTSGGGYGEQFF

clone size: many
D gene: NA
J gene: TRBJ2-1
V gene: TRBV12-3/TRBV12-4
CDR3 DNA: TGTGCCAGCAGTTTAAGGCGGAGGTCCTACAATGAGCAGTTCTTC
CDR3 protein: CASSLRRRSYNEQFF

clone size: many
D gene: TRBD2
J gene: TRBJ2-2
V gene: TRBV5-6
CDR3 DNA: TGTGCCAGCAGCTGGGGACTAGCGGGAGCGAACACCGGGGAGCTGTTTTTT
CDR3 protein: CASSWGLAGANTGELFF

clone size: NA
D gene: NA
J gene: TRBJ1-2
V gene: TRBV3-1
CDR3 DNA: TGTGCCAGCAGCCAAGCAACACGGGTTACGAGTGGCTACACCTTC
CDR3 protein: CASSQATRVTSGYTF

clone size: many
D gene: NA
J gene: TRBJ1-5
V gene: TRBV6-5
CDR3 DNA: TGTGCCAGCAGCACAGGGCTGGGCAATCAGCCCCAGCATTTT
CDR3 protein: CASSTGLGNQPQHF

clone size: NA
D gene: NA
J gene: TRBJ1-5
V gene: TRBV24-1
CDR3 DNA: TGTGCCACCAAACAGGGTAAGGAATGTCAGCCCCAGCATTTT
CDR3 protein: CATKQGKECQPQHF

clone size: few
D gene: NA
J gene: TRBJ2-7
V gene: TRBV29-1
CDR3 DNA: TGCAGCGTTGAAGGCGCCGCCGTAGGATCCTACGAGCAGTACTTC
CDR3 protein: CSVEGAAVGSYEQYF

clone size: many
D gene: NA
J gene: TRBJ2-1
V gene: TRBV7-9
CDR3 DNA: TGTGCCAGCAGCTTAGTGGGGGGTGTGGGCTACAATGAGCAGTTCTTC
CDR3 protein: CASSLVGGVGYNEQFF

clone size: many
D gene: TRBD2
J gene: TRBJ2-5
V gene: TRBV7-8
CDR3 DNA: TGTGCCAGCAGCTTATCGCTAGCGGGTGGGGCGGCCCAGTACTTC
CDR3 protein: CASSLSLAGGAAQYF

clone size: few
D gene: TRBD1
J gene: TRBJ2-7
V gene: TRBV2
CDR3 DNA: TGTGCCATCACCGGACAGGGAAGAGAGCAGTACTTC
CDR3 protein: CAITGQGREQYF

clone size: many
D gene: NA
J gene: TRBJ2-7
V gene: TRBV12-3/TRBV12-4
CDR3 DNA: TGTGCCAGCAGCCCGGTCCAACCCTACGAGCAGTACTTC
CDR3 protein: CASSPVQPYEQYF

clone size: NA
D gene: NA
J gene: TRBJ1-5
V gene: TRBV9
CDR3 DNA: TGTGCCAGCAGCGCCTCCCTCAATCAGCCCCAGCATTTT
CDR3 protein: CASSASLNQPQHF

clone size: many
D gene: NA
J gene: TRBJ1-3
V gene: TRBV11-2
CDR3 DNA: TGTGCCAGCAGCTTTGGGGGGCATTCAGGAGACACCATATATTTT
CDR3 protein: CASSFGGHSGDTIYF

clone size: many
D gene: TRBD2
J gene: TRBJ2-1
V gene: TRBV19
CDR3 DNA: TGTGCCAGTAGTATAGGGGGGGGCTACAATGAGCAGTTCTTC
CDR3 protein: CASSIGGGYNEQFF

clone size: many
D gene: NA
J gene: TRBJ2-1
V gene: TRBV7-9
CDR3 DNA: TGTGCCAGCAGCCTTAGGGTGGGCGGGGCGGGCTCTGAGCAGTTCTTC
CDR3 protein: CASSLRVGGAGSEQFF

clone size: NA
D gene: NA
J gene: TRBJ2-1
V gene: TRBV7-6
CDR3 DNA: TGTGCCAGCAGCCTCACTAGCAACCCCTACAATGAGCAGTTCTTC
CDR3 protein: CASSLTSNPYNEQFF

clone size: few
D gene: NA
J gene: TRBJ2-1
V gene: TRBV6-1
CDR3 DNA: TGTGCCAGCAGTTATAAGTTTCAGGGGAATGAGCAGTTCTTC
CDR3 protein: CASSYKFQGNEQFF

clone size: many
D gene: TRBD2
J gene: TRBJ2-2
V gene: TRBV28
CDR3 DNA: TGTGCCAGCAGTAGCCCCGGGACTAGCGGACCTAACACCGGGGAGCTGTTTTTT
CDR3 protein: CASSSPGTSGPNTGELFF

clone size: few
D gene: NA
J gene: TRBJ2-1
V gene: TRBV28
CDR3 DNA: TGTGCCAGCAGTTCCCCAGGGACACCTACTAGTATAACGTACAATGAGCAGTTCTTC
CDR3 protein: CASSSPGTPTSITYNEQFF

clone size: NA
D gene: NA
J gene: TRBJ2-3
V gene: TRBV27
CDR3 DNA: TGTGCCAGCAGTACCCTCTTGGGAGTCCCCGATACGCAGTATTTT
CDR3 protein: CASSTLLGVPDTQYF

clone size: few
D gene: NA
J gene: TRBJ2-1
V gene: TRBV6-2/TRBV6-3
CDR3 DNA: TGTGCCAGCAGGGGGGACGGACGCTACAATGAGCAGTTCTTC
CDR3 protein: CASRGDGRYNEQFF

clone size: many
D gene: NA
J gene: TRBJ2-7
V gene: TRBV7-2
CDR3 DNA: TGTGCCAGCAGCTGGCGGCGGTCGGACTACGAGCAGTACTTC
CDR3 protein: CASSWRRSDYEQYF

clone size: many
D gene: NA
J gene: TRBJ1-5
V gene: TRBV27
CDR3 DNA: TGTGCCAGCAGTTTAGTCGCTCAGCCCCAGCATTTT
CDR3 protein: CASSLVAQPQHF

clone size: few
D gene: TRBD1
J gene: TRBJ1-5
V gene: TRBV25-1
CDR3 DNA: TGTGCCAGCCAATTGACCGGGACAGGGGGCAATAGCAATCAGCCCCAGCATTTT
CDR3 protein: CASQLTGTGGNSNQPQHF

clone size: few
D gene: TRBD2
J gene: TRBJ2-7
V gene: TRBV27
CDR3 DNA: TGTGCCAGCAGTTCGGGACTACATCACTACGAGCAGTACTTC
CDR3 protein: CASSSGLHHYEQYF